This TCR beta chain was observed in a study of beta chain features in type 1 diabetes. Whole-study findings and limits: Type 1 diabetes patients showed fewer insertions and more deletions at VDJ junctions. All four CD4+ subsets of Type 1 diabetes patients contained TCRB CDR3s that were moderately but significantly shorter.

Sorting of CD4+ naive, central memory, regulatory and stem cell-like memory cells was performed via CD45RO/CCR7/CD25/CD127/CD95/CD27. Sequencing targeted expressed TCRB transcripts, as all isolated RNA had been reverse transcribed. Sequencing was performed with immunoSEQ multiplex PCR; in TCRdb, only in-frame clones are kept and a portion is missing. The table has around 340,000 clones, 9.3% seen once. Notes on this clone: Its antigen is not known.

The clonotype comes from a man aged 30-40 years with type 1 diabetes. Sequenced sample: central memory CD4+ T cells from blood.

The CDR3 bases are TGTGCCAGCAGCTTAGAGGAGACTAGCGGTTACAATGAGCAGTTCTTC. Its translation: CASSLEETSGYNEQFF. The chain joins TRBV7-2 to TRBJ2-1; TRBD2 matches at 9 bases. There are 16 residues in the CDR3. CDR1 is SGHTA, CDR2 FQGNSA, per germline. J was trimmed by 4 bases and V by 1 base; bases with no gene match: 5.